This passage covers 7 T cell receptor beta chains from one sample sequenced in a study of T cells in localized non-small cell lung cancer. Only in-frame clones appear in the TCRdb table, and some are missing; sequencing was by immunoSEQ multiplex PCR. The table includes around 78,000 clones, more than 70% detected once. Here the sequenced sample was peripheral blood, taken before any cancer treatment. The receptor set was obtained from a woman aged 40-69 years with stage I squamous cell lung carcinoma.

This clone came up a few times. V usage is TRBV6-1 and J usage is TRBJ1-6; 9 bases map to TRBD1. V dropped 8 bases and J dropped 9; count of bases not matched to a gene: 8. CDR1 is MNHNS and CDR2 is SASEGT in the germline V gene. The CDR3 runs 14 residues. CDR3 protein: CASGRTGGGSPLHF. DNA for the CDR3: TGTGCCAGCGGCCGAACAGGGGGCGGTTCACCCCTCCACTTT.

The genes are TRBV5-1 and TRBJ1-1; 8 nucleotides line up with TRBD1. V gave up 4 bases and J gave up 1 base; unmatched junction bases: 12. The CDR3 is made up of 17 amino acids. Per the germline V gene, CDR1 is SGHRS and CDR2 is YFSETQ. The CDR3 nucleotides read TGCGCCAGCAGCCGAATTGACAGGGGCTCGGGGAACACTGAAGCTTTCTTT. Encoded protein: CASSRIDRGSGNTEAFF.

This CDR3 is CASSEQRNTEAFF. The DNA for the CDR3 is TGCGCCAGCAGTGAGCAGAGGAACACTGAAGCTTTCTTT. This chain links TRBV10-2 with TRBJ1-1; D gene ambiguous. Trimming left V 2 bases short and J 1 base short, with 5 bases between. This CDR3 has 13 residues. Germline CDR1 is WSHSY and CDR2 is SAAADI.

This chain uses TRBV12-5 with TRBJ1-6; no firm D call. V lost 1 base, J lost 0 bases, and 4 bases lay in between. From germline, CDR1 is LGHNT and CDR2 FRNRAP. This CDR3 has 15 amino acids. For the CDR3, the DNA is TGTGCTAGTGGTTTGGGGAGCTCCTATAATTCACCCCTCCACTTT. Amino acids: CASGLGSSYNSPLHF.

This sequence joins TRBV29-1 and TRBJ1-1; no reliable D call. The CDR3 spans 13 residues. Looked up from germline, CDR1 is SQVTM and CDR2 is ANQGSEA. The V end was cut by 4 bases, the J end by 0 bases, with 9 bases between. This CDR3 reads CSVGWRMNTEAFF. Here the CDR3 DNA reads TGCAGCGTTGGGTGGCGGATGAACACTGAAGCTTTCTTT.

The V gene is TRBV5-6, the J gene TRBJ2-1; weak D call: TRBD2 (5 bases). The CDR3 loop spans 15 amino acids. The V end was cut by 2 bases, the J end by 4 bases, with 13 bases between. Germline V CDR1 and CDR2: SGHDT, YYEEEE. CDR3 in amino acids: CASSLFELDYNEQFF. The CDR3 nucleotides are TGTGCCAGCAGCTTATTCGAACTAGATTACAATGAGCAGTTCTTC. The full variable domain, its missing parts supplied by reference TRBV5-6 and TRBJ2-1, is DAGVTQSPTHLIKTRGQQVTLRCSPKSGHDTVSWYQQALGQGPQFIFQYYEEEERQRGNFPDRFSGHQFPNYSSELNVNALLLGDSALYLCASSLFELDYNEQFFGPGTRLTVL.

The chain joins TRBV9 to TRBJ1-3; perhaps TRBD1 as D (6 bases). V lost 1 base to trimming and J lost 4 bases, with 15 bases between them. This CDR3 is 16 amino acids long. CDR1 is SGDLS, CDR2 YYNGEE, per germline. CDR3 nucleotides: TGTGCCAGCAGCGTATCAACAGGGACTACGGGAAACACCATATATTTT. It encodes CASSVSTGTTGNTIYF.